Following are 2 T cell receptor beta chains from one sample sequenced in a study of blood T cell repertoires in COVID-19. Using immunoSEQ multiplex PCR, the repertoire was profiled, and TCRdb retains in-frame clones only, with some absent. The sample yields tens of thousands of clones, 75% to 90% seen once. Sequenced material: peripheral blood. Receptors were obtained from a human donor in a cohort sampled during active COVID-19.

This chain connects TRBV18 to TRBJ1-3, with 7 bases lining up with TRBD1. CDR1 KGHSH and CDR2 LQKENI come from the germline V gene. Trimming at V came to 3 bases and at J to 2 bases, leaving 7 bases not matched to a gene. The CDR3 covers 16 residues. The CDR3 protein is CASSPLDRLTGNTIYF. The CDR3 DNA reads as TGTGCCAGCTCACCTCTGGACAGGTTAACTGGAAACACCATATATTTT.

The rearrangement joins TRBV6-6 to TRBJ2-7; 9 bases fit TRBD1. Germline loops: CDR1 MNHNY, CDR2 SVGAGI (reference sequence). The CDR3 has 13 amino acids. Trimming at V came to 6 bases and at J to 7 bases, leaving 7 bases not matched to a gene. CDR3 region: CASRFDRGIEQYF. The CDR3 DNA is TGTGCCAGCAGATTCGACAGGGGGATAGAGCAGTACTTC.